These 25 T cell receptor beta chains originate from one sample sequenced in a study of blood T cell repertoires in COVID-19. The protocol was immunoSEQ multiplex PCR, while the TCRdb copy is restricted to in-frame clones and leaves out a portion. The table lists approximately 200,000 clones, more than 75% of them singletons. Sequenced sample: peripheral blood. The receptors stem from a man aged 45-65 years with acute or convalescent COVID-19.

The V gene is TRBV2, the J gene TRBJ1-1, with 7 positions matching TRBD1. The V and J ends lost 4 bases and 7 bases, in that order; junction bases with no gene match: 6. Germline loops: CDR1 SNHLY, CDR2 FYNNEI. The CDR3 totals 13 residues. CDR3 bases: TGTGCCAGCAGTGTGACAGGGACGGTTGAAGCTTTCTTT. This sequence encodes CASSVTGTVEAFF. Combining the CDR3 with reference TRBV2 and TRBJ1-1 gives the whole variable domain EPEVTQTPSHQVTQMGQEVILRCVPISNHLYFYWYRQILGQKVEFLVSFYNNEISEKSEIFDDQFSVERPDGSNFTLKIRSTKLEDSAMYFCASSVTGTVEAFFGQGTRLTVV.

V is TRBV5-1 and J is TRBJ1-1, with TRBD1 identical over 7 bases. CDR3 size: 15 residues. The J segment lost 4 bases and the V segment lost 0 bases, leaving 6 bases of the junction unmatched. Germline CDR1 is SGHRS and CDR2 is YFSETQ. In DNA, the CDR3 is TGCGCCAGCAGCTTGGTAGGGGGCAAGAGCACTGAAGCTTTCTTT. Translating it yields CASSLVGGKSTEAFF.

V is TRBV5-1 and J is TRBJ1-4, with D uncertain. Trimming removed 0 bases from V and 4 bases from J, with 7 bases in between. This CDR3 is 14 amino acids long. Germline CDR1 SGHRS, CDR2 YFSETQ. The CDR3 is CASSLEQINEKLFF. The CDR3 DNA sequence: TGCGCCAGCAGCTTGGAGCAAATTAATGAAAAACTGTTTTTT.

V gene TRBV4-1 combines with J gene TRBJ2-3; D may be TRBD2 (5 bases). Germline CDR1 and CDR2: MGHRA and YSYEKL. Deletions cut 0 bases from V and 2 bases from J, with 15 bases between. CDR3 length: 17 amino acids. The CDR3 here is CASSQEAARTLTDTQYF. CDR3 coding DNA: TGCGCCAGCAGCCAAGAAGCGGCGCGGACCCTCACAGATACGCAGTATTTT.

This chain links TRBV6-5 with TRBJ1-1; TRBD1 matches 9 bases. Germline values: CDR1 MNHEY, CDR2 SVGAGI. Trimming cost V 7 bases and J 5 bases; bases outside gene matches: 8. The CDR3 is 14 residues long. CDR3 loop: CASTGGQGRTEAFF. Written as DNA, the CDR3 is TGTGCCAGCACCGGTGGACAGGGGAGGACTGAAGCTTTCTTT.

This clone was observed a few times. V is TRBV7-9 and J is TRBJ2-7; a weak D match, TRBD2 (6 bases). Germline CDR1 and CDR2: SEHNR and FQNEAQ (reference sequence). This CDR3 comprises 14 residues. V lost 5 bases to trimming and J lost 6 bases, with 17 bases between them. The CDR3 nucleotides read TGTGCCAGCAGCACCGACAGAGGGACTTCCGAGCAGTACTTC. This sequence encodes CASSTDRGTSEQYF.

CDR3 sequence: CASAWGGASYEQYF. In DNA, the CDR3 is TGTGCCAGCGCCTGGGGGGGCGCCTCCTACGAGCAGTACTTC. The chain uses TRBV25-1 and TRBJ2-7, with a weak D call TRBD2 (7 bases). Trimming removed 8 bases from V and 0 bases from J, with 14 bases in between. Germline V gene data show CDR1 as MGHDK and CDR2 as SYGVNS. The CDR3 totals 14 residues.

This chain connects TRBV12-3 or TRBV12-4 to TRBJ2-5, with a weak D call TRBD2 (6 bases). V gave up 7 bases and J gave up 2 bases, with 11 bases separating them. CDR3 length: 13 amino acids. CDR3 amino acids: CASKERVQETQYF. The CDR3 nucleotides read TGTGCCAGCAAGGAGCGGGTACAAGAGACCCAGTACTTC.

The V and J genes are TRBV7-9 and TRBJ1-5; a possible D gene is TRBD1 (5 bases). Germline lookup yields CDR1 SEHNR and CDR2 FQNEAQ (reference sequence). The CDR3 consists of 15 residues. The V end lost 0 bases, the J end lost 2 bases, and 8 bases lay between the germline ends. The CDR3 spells CASSLAAGGNQPQHF. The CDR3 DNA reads TGTGCCAGCAGCTTAGCAGCGGGGGGCAATCAGCCCCAGCATTTT.

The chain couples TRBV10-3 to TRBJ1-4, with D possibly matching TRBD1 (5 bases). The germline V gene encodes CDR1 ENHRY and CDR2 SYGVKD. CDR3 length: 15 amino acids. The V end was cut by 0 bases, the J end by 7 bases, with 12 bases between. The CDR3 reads CAISESGAMGEKLFF. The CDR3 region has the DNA TGTGCCATCAGTGAGTCAGGGGCTATGGGTGAAAAACTGTTTTTT.

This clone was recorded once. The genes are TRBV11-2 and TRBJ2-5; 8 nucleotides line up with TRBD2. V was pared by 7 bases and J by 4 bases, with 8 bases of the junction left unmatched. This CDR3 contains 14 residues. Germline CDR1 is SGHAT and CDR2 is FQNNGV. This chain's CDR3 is CASTRTSMGETQYF. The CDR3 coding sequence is TGTGCCAGCACCCGGACTAGCATGGGAGAGACCCAGTACTTC.

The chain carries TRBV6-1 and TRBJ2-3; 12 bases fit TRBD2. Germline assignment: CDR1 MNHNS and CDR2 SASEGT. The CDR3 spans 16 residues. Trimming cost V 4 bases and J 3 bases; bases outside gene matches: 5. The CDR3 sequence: CASSAGLAGRTDTQYF. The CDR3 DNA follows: TGTGCCAGCAGTGCCGGACTAGCGGGGCGTACAGATACGCAGTATTTT.

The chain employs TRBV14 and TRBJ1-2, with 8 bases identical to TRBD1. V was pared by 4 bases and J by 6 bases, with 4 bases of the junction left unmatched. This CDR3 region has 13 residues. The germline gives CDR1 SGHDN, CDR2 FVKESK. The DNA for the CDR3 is TGTGCCAGCAGCCCGGACAGGGTCCATGGCTACACCTTC. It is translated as CASSPDRVHGYTF.

As DNA, the CDR3 is TGCGCCAGCAGCTTGTTGTCAGGTAGCAATCAGCCCCAGCATTTT. This codes for CASSLLSGSNQPQHF. V usage is TRBV5-1 and J usage is TRBJ1-5; no definite D call. The CDR3 is 15 residues long. Trimming left V 1 base short and J 0 bases short, with 8 bases between. CDR1 and CDR2 from the germline V gene are SGHRS and YFSETQ.

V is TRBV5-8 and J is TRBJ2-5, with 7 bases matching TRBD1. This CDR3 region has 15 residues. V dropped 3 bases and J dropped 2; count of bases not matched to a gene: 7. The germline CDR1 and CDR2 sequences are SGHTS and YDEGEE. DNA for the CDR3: TGTGCCAGCAGCTCCAGGGGGATTGGGCAAGAGACCCAGTACTTC. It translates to CASSSRGIGQETQYF.

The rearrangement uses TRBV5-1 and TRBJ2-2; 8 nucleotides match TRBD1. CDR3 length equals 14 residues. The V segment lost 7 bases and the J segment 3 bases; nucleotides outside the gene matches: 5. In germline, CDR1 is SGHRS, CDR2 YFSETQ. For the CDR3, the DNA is TGCGCCAGCCATGGACAGGGATACACCGGGGAGCTGTTTTTT. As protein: CASHGQGYTGELFF.

CDR3 region: CASGFAGTSGYTF. The CDR3 DNA follows: TGTGCTAGTGGTTTTGCAGGGACATCTGGCTACACCTTC. The chain links TRBV12-5 to TRBJ1-2; weak D call: TRBD1 (6 bases). The CDR3 has 13 residues. The ends were cut back, 3 bases at V and 7 bases at J, with 12 bases in the middle. CDR1 and CDR2 from the germline V gene are LGHNT and FRNRAP.

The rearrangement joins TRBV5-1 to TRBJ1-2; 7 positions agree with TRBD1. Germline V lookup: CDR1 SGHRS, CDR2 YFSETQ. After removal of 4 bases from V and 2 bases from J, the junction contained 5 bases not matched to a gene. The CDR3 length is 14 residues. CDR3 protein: CASSGGQTNYGYTF. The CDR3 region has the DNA TGCGCCAGCAGCGGGGGACAGACCAACTATGGCTACACCTTC.

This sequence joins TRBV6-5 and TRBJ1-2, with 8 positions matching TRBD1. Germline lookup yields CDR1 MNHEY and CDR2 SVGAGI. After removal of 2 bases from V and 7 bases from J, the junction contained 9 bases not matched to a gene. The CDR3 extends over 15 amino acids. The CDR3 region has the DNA TGTGCCAGCAGTTACAGAGCGGCAGGGGGCTCTGGCTACACCTTC. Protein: CASSYRAAGGSGYTF.

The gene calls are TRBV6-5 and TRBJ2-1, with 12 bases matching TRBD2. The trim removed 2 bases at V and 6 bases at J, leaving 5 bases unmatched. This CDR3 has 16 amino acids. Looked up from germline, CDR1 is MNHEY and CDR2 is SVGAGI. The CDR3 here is CASSYRASGGANEQFF. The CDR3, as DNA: TGTGCCAGCAGTTACAGGGCTAGCGGGGGGGCCAATGAGCAGTTCTTC.

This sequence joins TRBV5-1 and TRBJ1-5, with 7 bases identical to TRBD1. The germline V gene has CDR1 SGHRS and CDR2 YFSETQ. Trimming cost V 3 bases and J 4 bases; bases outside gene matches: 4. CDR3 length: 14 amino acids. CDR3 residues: CASSSGTDNQPQHF. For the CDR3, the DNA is TGCGCCAGCAGCTCCGGGACAGATAATCAGCCCCAGCATTTT.

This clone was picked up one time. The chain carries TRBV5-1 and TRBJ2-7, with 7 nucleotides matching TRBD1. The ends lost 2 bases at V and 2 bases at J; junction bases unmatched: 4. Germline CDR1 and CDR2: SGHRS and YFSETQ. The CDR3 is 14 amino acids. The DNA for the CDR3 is TGCGCCAGCAGCTTTGGACAGGATACCTACGAGCAGTACTTC. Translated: CASSFGQDTYEQYF.

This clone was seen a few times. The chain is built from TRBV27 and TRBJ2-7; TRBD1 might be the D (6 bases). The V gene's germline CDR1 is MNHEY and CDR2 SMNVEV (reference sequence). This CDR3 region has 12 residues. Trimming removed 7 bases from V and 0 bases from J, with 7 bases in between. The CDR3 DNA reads TGTGCCAGCACAGGGGTCTCCTACGAGCAGTACTTC. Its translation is CASTGVSYEQYF.

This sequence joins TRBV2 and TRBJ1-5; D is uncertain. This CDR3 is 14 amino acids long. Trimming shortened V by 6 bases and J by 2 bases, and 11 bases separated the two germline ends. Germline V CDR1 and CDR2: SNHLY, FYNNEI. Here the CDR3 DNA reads TGTGCCAGCAGCCTCGGAGACGGCAATCAGCCCCAGCATTTT. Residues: CASSLGDGNQPQHF.

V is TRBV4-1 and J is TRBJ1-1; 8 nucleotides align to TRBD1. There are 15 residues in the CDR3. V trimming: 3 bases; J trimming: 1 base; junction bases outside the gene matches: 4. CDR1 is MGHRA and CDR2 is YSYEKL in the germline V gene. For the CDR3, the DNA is TGCGCCAGCAGCCATGTGACAGGGGAGAACACTGAAGCTTTCTTT. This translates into CASSHVTGENTEAFF.